This entry describes one T cell receptor beta chain. The identical CDR3 is also encoded by other nucleotide sequences in the sample. Some clones are missing from TCRdb's copy, which holds only in-frame ones; the method was immunoSEQ multiplex PCR. Of roughly 150,000 clones listed, around 90% are singletons. The source of the sample is a study of CD4+ T cells in melanoma. This CDR3 spans 13 amino acids. Trimming cost V 1 base and J 2 bases, with 6 bases left between them. Germline V CDR1 and CDR2: SEHNR, FQNEAQ (reference sequence). The V and J genes are TRBV7-9 and TRBJ2-7; D remains ambiguous. This TCR was recovered from a human donor with melanoma. Here the CDR3 reads CASSLDATYEQYF. The DNA of the CDR3 is TGTGCCAGCAGCTTAGACGCCACCTACGAGCAGTACTTC.